A selection of T cell receptor beta chains follows, all from one sample in a study of T-cell memory formation after mild COVID-19. TCRdb re-called the 5' RACE reads through MiXCR, storing one row per CDR3 protein. The sample has hundreds of thousands of distinct CDR3 sequences, approximately 27% seen once. The sample consisted of PBMCs or a T cell subset sorted from them (not recorded which). All receptors come from an adult woman who had mild COVID-19 (a few samples of this study predate the infection). Cell type and time point are not known. CDR3s include the opening cysteine and the closing phenylalanine or tryptophan. D genes are given only for firm matches. Clone size, where shown, is once, few, many, or a class for clones that have expanded.

v_call,d_call,j_call,clone_size,cdr3_nt,cdr3_aa
TRBV12-3/TRBV12-4,NA,TRBJ2-7,few,TGTGCCAGCAGTTTAGCCCACTCCTACGAGCAGTACTTC,CASSLAHSYEQYF
TRBV20-1,NA,TRBJ1-6,NA,TGCAGTGCCAGAAAAACACAGCGTTCACCCCTCCACTTT,CSARKTQRSPLHF
TRBV30,NA,TRBJ2-5,NA,TGTGCCTGGAGTAAACAGGAATGGGAGACCCAGTACTTC,CAWSKQEWETQYF
TRBV20-1,TRBD1,TRBJ1-1,NA,TGCAGTGTCGCAGGGGGAGTGGGCTCTGAAGCTTTCTTT,CSVAGGVGSEAFF
TRBV20-1,NA,TRBJ1-1,once,TGCAGTGCTAGGCCCGGGACATCTGAAGCTTTCTTT,CSARPGTSEAFF
TRBV3-1,NA,TRBJ1-2,NA,TGTGCCAGCAGCCAAGATTCGAGGTTAAGTGGCTACACCTTC,CASSQDSRLSGYTF
TRBV5-1,TRBD2,TRBJ2-2,NA,TGCGCCAGCAGCACCGGAGCGGGAGGGCCCTCCGGGGAGCTGTTTTTT,CASSTGAGGPSGELFF
TRBV14,TRBD2,TRBJ2-5,NA,TGTGCCAGCAAAGGACTAGCAGGTCAAGAGACCCAGTACTTC,CASKGLAGQETQYF
TRBV7-3,NA,TRBJ2-3,few,TGTGCCAGCAGCTTAATGGGCGGAACAGATACGCAGTATTTT,CASSLMGGTDTQYF
TRBV21-1,NA,TRBJ2-1,medium-sized,TGTGCCAGCAGCAAAGCGTCAAGGGTTCTTTGGTCCTACAATGAGCAGTTCTTC,CASSKASRVLWSYNEQFF
TRBV2,NA,TRBJ2-1,few,TGTGCCAGCAGTGAAGCGCCGATCTACCGAACCTACAATGAGCAGTTCTTC,CASSEAPIYRTYNEQFF
TRBV9,NA,TRBJ1-1,few,TGTGCCAGCAGCGGGAGCGGGACGGTTGGAGGAGCTTTCTTT,CASSGSGTVGGAFF
TRBV19,TRBD2,TRBJ2-1,many,TGTGCCAGTAAAATCCTAGCGGGGGGGATTGATGAGCAGTTCTTC,CASKILAGGIDEQFF
TRBV7-6,TRBD2,TRBJ2-3,NA,TGTGCCAGCAGCTCTCGACTAGCGGGGGGGGGATATACGCAGTATTTT,CASSSRLAGGGYTQYF
TRBV6-5,NA,TRBJ2-5,few,TGTGCCAGCAGTCCCGAGGATTTTCAAGAGACCCAGTACTTC,CASSPEDFQETQYF
TRBV7-3,NA,TRBJ2-7,few,TGTGCCAGCAGCTACGGCAGCGATTACGAGCAGTACTTC,CASSYGSDYEQYF
TRBV7-2,TRBD1,TRBJ1-1,NA,TGTGCCAGCAGCTTAGCGACAGGGGTCACTGAAGCTTTCTTT,CASSLATGVTEAFF
TRBV12-3/TRBV12-4,TRBD1,TRBJ2-7,few,TGTGCCAGCAGTGCTCGGGACAGGGGGGACGAGCAGTACTTC,CASSARDRGDEQYF
TRBV7-2,TRBD2,TRBJ2-3,few,TGTGCCAGCAGCTTCTTAGCGGGAGGACTCACAGATACGCAGTATTTT,CASSFLAGGLTDTQYF
TRBV5-1,NA,TRBJ2-1,few,TGCGCCAGCAGCTCCGCCCACTCCTACAATGAGCAGTTCTTC,CASSSAHSYNEQFF
TRBV7-2,NA,TRBJ1-5,NA,TGTGCCAGCAGCTCGTCGTTCACCCAGCCCCAGCATTTT,CASSSSFTQPQHF
TRBV12-3/TRBV12-4,NA,TRBJ2-3,few,TGTGCCAGCAGTTCGAACCGGGACTCCCATACGCAGTATTTT,CASSSNRDSHTQYF
TRBV20-1,NA,TRBJ2-7,few,TGCAGTGCCCGATTGCGGGGACCCTCCTACGAGCAGTACTTC,CSARLRGPSYEQYF
TRBV7-2,NA,TRBJ2-7,many,TGTGCCAGCAGCTTATACCACGGGACTCGTCACTACGAGCAGTACTTC,CASSLYHGTRHYEQYF
TRBV12-3/TRBV12-4,TRBD1,TRBJ2-1,NA,TGTGCCAGCAGTTTATGGACAGGGTGGGAGCAGTTCTTC,CASSLWTGWEQFF
TRBV19,NA,TRBJ2-7,NA,TGTGCCAGTAGTTTATCACGAACCGACGAGCAGTACTTC,CASSLSRTDEQYF
TRBV7-3,TRBD1,TRBJ2-4,NA,TGTGCCAGCAGCGCGACAGGGGGAGGGGGCAAAAACATTCAGTACTTC,CASSATGGGGKNIQYF
TRBV4-1,TRBD2,TRBJ2-1,NA,TGCGCCAGCAGCCAAGCGGGACTAGCGGGGCCTGAGCAGTTCTTC,CASSQAGLAGPEQFF
TRBV7-6,TRBD1,TRBJ2-7,NA,TGTGCCAGCAGCTTAGGAGGACAGGGTGGACTCTACGAGCAGTACTTC,CASSLGGQGGLYEQYF
TRBV24-1,NA,TRBJ1-1,NA,TGTGCCACCAGTGATTTGGGGGGGACTGAAGCTTTCTTT,CATSDLGGTEAFF
TRBV7-9,TRBD1,TRBJ1-1,NA,TGTGCCAGCAGCTTAGAAGCCCGAGGACAGGGTGTGGAAGCTTTCTTT,CASSLEARGQGVEAFF
TRBV12-3/TRBV12-4,NA,TRBJ2-4,NA,TGTGCCAGCAGACCAGAGACTGGCAACATTCAGTACTTC,CASRPETGNIQYF
TRBV2,NA,TRBJ2-7,NA,TGTGCCAGCAGAGAGGACTTGGCCTACGAGCAGTACTTC,CASREDLAYEQYF
TRBV7-2,TRBD2,TRBJ2-3,NA,TGTGCCAGCAGCTTAACCGGGACTAGCGGGAGCTCAGATACGCAGTATTTT,CASSLTGTSGSSDTQYF
TRBV27,NA,TRBJ2-7,NA,TGTGCCAGCAGTTTATCACGGGACCCGGGTTACGAGCAGTACTTC,CASSLSRDPGYEQYF
TRBV5-1,NA,TRBJ1-1,NA,TGCGCCAGCAGCCAGGGTGTCCGGAACACTGAAGCTTTCTTT,CASSQGVRNTEAFF
TRBV9,NA,TRBJ2-1,NA,TGTGCCAGCAGCAGGGGAAGTAAGCAGTTCTTC,CASSRGSKQFF
TRBV6-5,NA,TRBJ2-7,few,TGTGCCAGCAGTTACTCGACAGGACTTTCTTCCTACGAGCAGTACTTC,CASSYSTGLSSYEQYF
TRBV7-9,TRBD2,TRBJ2-7,few,TGTGCCAGCAGCACGACGGGACTAGCGGGAGTAATTAGTTACGAGCAGTACTTC,CASSTTGLAGVISYEQYF
TRBV18,TRBD1,TRBJ2-7,NA,TGTGCCAGTTCCCCAGACAGGGGGGCCGTGGTAAGGAGCGAGCAGTACTTC,CASSPDRGAVVRSEQYF